A selection of T cell receptor beta chains follows, all from one sample in a study of blood T cells in healthy people across ages. TCRdb itself ran the 5' RACE reads through MiXCR, one entry per CDR3 protein. The sample contains approximately 800,000 distinct CDR3 sequences, around a quarter of which appear only once. These data also formed part of another study, on T cells of mothers and their children.

Material: blood. These receptors were taken from a boy aged 10-17 years in good health. The CDR3 runs from the conserved cysteine through the conserved F or W. Fields, in order: clone size, D gene, J gene, V gene, CDR3 protein, CDR3 DNA. A D gene is named only where the DNA matches it firmly. Expanded clones get a size class; other rows say once, few or many, or leave the size out.

size: few
D: TRBD2
J: TRBJ2-7
V: TRBV5-1
CDR3: CASSLGSRGGREEQYF
DNA: TGCGCCAGCAGCTTGGGTTCCCGGGGGGGCCGCGAGGAGCAGTACTTC

size: -
D: -
J: TRBJ1-5
V: TRBV20-1
CDR3: CSARGSGNQPQHF
DNA: TGCAGTGCTAGAGGTTCGGGTAATCAGCCCCAGCATTTT

size: few
D: -
J: TRBJ2-5
V: TRBV13
CDR3: CASSSSSWETQYF
DNA: TGTGCCAGCAGCTCGTCTTCCTGGGAGACCCAGTACTTC

size: few
D: TRBD1
J: TRBJ1-4
V: TRBV5-5
CDR3: CASSLTRDRGTNEKLFF
DNA: TGTGCCAGCAGCTTGACCCGGGACAGGGGCACTAATGAAAAACTGTTTTTT

size: -
D: -
J: TRBJ1-3
V: TRBV20-1
CDR3: CSAWAPGSGNTIYF
DNA: TGCAGTGCCTGGGCCCCGGGCTCTGGAAACACCATATATTTT

size: few
D: -
J: TRBJ1-1
V: TRBV14
CDR3: CASSQLSRDGEAFF
DNA: TGTGCCAGCAGCCAACTATCCCGGGACGGTGAAGCTTTCTTT

size: -
D: TRBD1
J: TRBJ2-5
V: TRBV7-9
CDR3: CASSLGRTGEETQYF
DNA: TGTGCCAGCAGCTTAGGCAGGACAGGTGAAGAGACCCAGTACTTC

size: -
D: -
J: TRBJ2-2
V: TRBV4-2
CDR3: CASSQDGDWGARTGELFF
DNA: TGTGCCAGCAGCCAAGATGGGGACTGGGGGGCGAGGACCGGGGAGCTGTTTTTT

size: -
D: -
J: TRBJ1-4
V: TRBV29-1
CDR3: CSVASSNEKLFF
DNA: TGCAGCGTTGCCAGCTCTAATGAAAAACTGTTTTTT

size: -
D: -
J: TRBJ2-1
V: TRBV12-3/TRBV12-4
CDR3: CASSLGLQGLVPYNEQFF
DNA: TGTGCCAGCAGTTTAGGATTACAGGGTCTAGTCCCCTACAATGAGCAGTTCTTC

size: -
D: -
J: TRBJ2-3
V: TRBV7-8
CDR3: CASSLEVTATDTQYF
DNA: TGTGCCAGCAGCTTAGAGGTGACTGCCACAGATACGCAGTATTTT

size: few
D: -
J: TRBJ2-5
V: TRBV24-1
CDR3: CATSDLNGQRWTETQYF
DNA: TGTGCCACCAGTGATTTGAACGGGCAGCGGTGGACGGAGACCCAGTACTTC

size: -
D: -
J: TRBJ2-1
V: TRBV15
CDR3: CATSRRAPSSYNEQFF
DNA: TGTGCCACCAGCCGAAGGGCCCCCAGCTCCTACAATGAGCAGTTCTTC

size: few
D: TRBD1
J: TRBJ2-5
V: TRBV6-6
CDR3: CASSSFDRGLRETQYF
DNA: TGTGCCAGCAGTTCCTTCGACAGGGGCCTAAGAGAGACCCAGTACTTC

size: few
D: -
J: TRBJ2-2
V: TRBV19
CDR3: CASKVGNRGELFF
DNA: TGTGCCAGTAAGGTGGGGAATCGCGGGGAGCTGTTTTTT

size: -
D: -
J: TRBJ2-5
V: TRBV7-2
CDR3: CASSRYTETQYF
DNA: TGTGCCAGCAGCAGATACACTGAGACCCAGTACTTC

size: -
D: -
J: TRBJ2-4
V: TRBV29-1
CDR3: CSVRPRLAKNIQYF
DNA: TGCAGCGTTCGACCCCGTCTAGCCAAAAACATTCAGTACTTC

size: few
D: TRBD1
J: TRBJ2-1
V: TRBV11-3
CDR3: CASSCPAGQGAFYNEQFF
DNA: TGTGCCAGCAGCTGCCCAGCGGGACAGGGGGCGTTCTACAATGAGCAGTTCTTC

size: few
D: -
J: TRBJ2-3
V: TRBV29-1
CDR3: CSVEEYTDTQYF
DNA: TGCAGCGTTGAAGAATACACAGATACGCAGTATTTT

size: -
D: -
J: TRBJ1-5
V: TRBV12-3/TRBV12-4
CDR3: CASSFSRAGQPQHF
DNA: TGTGCCAGCAGTTTCAGCAGGGCAGGGCAGCCCCAGCATTTT

size: few
D: -
J: TRBJ2-2
V: TRBV6-5
CDR3: CASSYSRGGNTGELFF
DNA: TGTGCCAGCAGTTACTCCCGGGGCGGGAACACCGGGGAGCTGTTTTTT

size: few
D: TRBD1
J: TRBJ1-2
V: TRBV2
CDR3: CASSRGGEGGGGYTF
DNA: TGTGCCAGCAGCCGAGGGGGTGAAGGAGGGGGCGGCTACACCTTC

size: few
D: -
J: TRBJ1-2
V: TRBV4-1
CDR3: CASSQGWGIPYGYTF
DNA: TGCGCCAGCAGCCAAGGATGGGGGATCCCCTATGGCTACACCTTC

size: -
D: -
J: TRBJ1-2
V: TRBV3-1
CDR3: CASSFIGILGYGYTF
DNA: TGTGCCAGCAGCTTCATCGGTATACTAGGCTATGGCTACACCTTC

size: -
D: TRBD1
J: TRBJ1-5
V: TRBV6-1
CDR3: CASRPQGESNQPQHF
DNA: TGTGCCAGCAGACCGCAGGGGGAAAGCAATCAGCCCCAGCATTTT

size: few
D: -
J: TRBJ2-1
V: TRBV27
CDR3: CASSLRQWGEQFF
DNA: TGTGCCAGCAGTTTACGGCAGTGGGGTGAGCAGTTCTTC

size: -
D: TRBD2
J: TRBJ2-1
V: TRBV29-1
CDR3: CSVTSGVIYNEQFF
DNA: TGCAGCGTTACCAGCGGGGTTATCTACAATGAGCAGTTCTTC